This TCR beta chain was recovered during a study of T-cell memory formation after mild COVID-19. Study-level findings and limits: Second-wave clones with a day 37 peak had unconfirmed SARS-CoV-2 specificity. Prior to infection, memory already included some responding clones, suggesting cross-reactive memory joined. Clones that contracted clustered mainly in CM and EM if CD4+ and in EMRA if CD8+. There was a balanced CD4/CD8 profile in clones contracting day 15 to 85, and later expanders leaned CD4+.

TCRdb re-called the 5' RACE reads through MiXCR, storing one row per CDR3 protein. The sample holds more than 80,000 distinct CDR3 sequences, 9.5% to 15% seen once. In the case of this clonotype: The antigen remains undetermined.

This sequence originates from an adult woman who had mild COVID-19 (a few samples of this study predate the infection). Cell type and time point are not known. Sequenced: PBMCs or a T cell subset sorted from them (not recorded which).

The CDR3 loop is CASSLRPEEAYGYTF. The CDR3 coding sequence is TGCGCCAGCAGCCTCAGGCCGGAGGAAGCGTATGGCTACACCTTC. The chain carries TRBV4-1 and TRBJ1-2; no definite D call. Germline CDR1 MGHRA, CDR2 YSYEKL. V lost 4 bases to trimming and J lost 5 bases, with 17 bases between them. The CDR3 is 15 amino acids.